The source of this TCR beta chain is a study of blood T cells in healthy people across ages. Study-level results: A roughly linear fall in TCR beta diversity per million T cells was seen with increasing age.

V lost 2 bases to trimming and J lost 3 bases, with 7 bases between them. The CDR3 is 12 amino acids. Germline V gives CDR1 SQVTM, CDR2 ANQGSEA. Through a sample-barcoded 5' primer and a J-beta primer mix, a second PCR was run for about 6 to 12 cycles. With 12 random nucleotides, a template-switch adaptor tagged each individual cDNA molecule. MiXCR, run by TCRdb on the 5' RACE reads, gives a single entry per CDR3 protein. Counted here are some 1.7 million distinct CDR3 sequences, 28% occurring once; the ten biggest clones make up more than 6%. Comment on this clonotype: Its cognate antigen is unknown.

Sample: blood. This chain connects TRBV29-1 to TRBJ1-1; no definite D call. This receptor was identified in a woman younger than 45 in good health. The CDR3 region has the DNA TGCAGCGTTGAACGGCGGGACACTGAAGCTTTCTTT. It is translated as CSVERRDTEAFF.